This TCR beta chain appears in the sequencing data of a study of T cells in Graves' hyperthyroidism and ophthalmopathy. The investigators amplified TCR beta CDR3 regions from RNA transcripts. HTBI primers drove first-round RT-PCR of the TCR CDR3. Via MiXCR, TCRdb re-called the multiplex PCR reads, giving one row per CDR3 protein. The repertoire holds about 760,000 distinct CDR3 sequences, with about 35% as singletons. CDR1 SNHLY and CDR2 FYNNEI come from the germline V gene. The CDR3 spans 14 residues. With 3 bases removed from V and 6 bases from J, the gap between germline ends came to 11 bases. The TCR sequence derives from a middle-aged woman with Graves' hyperthyroidism. The source material was blood. The chain combines TRBV2 with TRBJ2-2; D might be TRBD1 (6 bases). The CDR3 DNA follows: TGTGCCAGCAGTGATAGGGGGACGGCCGGGGAGCTGTTTTTT. Amino acid sequence: CASSDRGTAGELFF.